These 17 T cell receptor beta chains were all obtained from the same sample, sequenced in a study of CD8 T cells in Susac syndrome. Random hexamers served to reverse transcribe roughly 0.5 to 1 ug RNA. TCRdb called the immunoSEQ multiplex PCR reads again in MiXCR, with one record for every CDR3 protein. Of about 130,000 distinct CDR3 sequences detected, around 90% appear once; the ten largest clones hold 0.24%. The sequenced material came from CD8+ T cells from PBMCs. The origin of the receptors is a human donor with multiple sclerosis.

The gene calls are TRBV13 and TRBJ2-7; tentative D call: TRBD1 (6 bases). The germline V gene encodes CDR1 PRHDT and CDR2 FYEKMQ (reference sequence). The CDR3 sequence is 12 residues long. Trimming removed 1 base from V and 6 bases from J, with 7 bases in between. In DNA, the CDR3 is TGTGCCAGCAGCTTAGAGACAGGCGAGCAGTACTTC. Residues: CASSLETGEQYF.

The chain employs TRBV6-5 and TRBJ2-3; TRBD2 is a possible D gene (5 bases). The CDR3 sequence is 13 residues long. V shed 6 bases and J shed 0 bases, with 7 bases lying between them. Germline V lookup: CDR1 MNHEY, CDR2 SVGAGI. In DNA form, the CDR3 reads TGTGCCAGCAGCTGGACTAGCACAGATACGCAGTATTTT. It translates to CASSWTSTDTQYF.

The CDR3 DNA reads TGTGCCAGCAGCGAGGGGTCTGGAAACACCATATATTTT. Its protein product is CASSEGSGNTIYF. The rearrangement joins TRBV9 to TRBJ1-3; tentative D call: TRBD1 (5 bases). Trimming pared 3 bases from V and 1 base from J, leaving 5 bases between. The CDR3 sequence is 13 residues long. Per the germline V gene, CDR1 is SGDLS and CDR2 is YYNGEE.

This chain connects TRBV27 to TRBJ2-7; D might be TRBD1 or TRBD2, each matching 5 bases. V was cut by 3 bases and J by 5 bases, with 11 bases left in between. This CDR3 region has 13 residues. CDR1 and CDR2 (germline): MNHEY, SMNVEV (reference sequence). The CDR3 DNA reads as TGTGCCAGCAGTTTGTTGGGGGTGGACGAGCAGTACTTC. It codes for CASSLLGVDEQYF.

V usage is TRBV6-5 and J usage is TRBJ2-7; D assignment may be TRBD1 or TRBD2 (6 bases each). From germline, CDR1 is MNHEY and CDR2 SVGAGI. The CDR3 extends over 19 amino acids. Trimming cost V 4 bases and J 3 bases, with 28 bases left between them. CDR3 nucleotide sequence: TGTGCCAGCAGTTGGACAGACGGGGGTGAAAACTTGGGTGGCTACGAGCAGTACTTC. It encodes CASSWTDGGENLGGYEQYF.

The chain couples TRBV6-2 or TRBV6-3 to TRBJ2-7; 7 nucleotides agree with TRBD2. The germline gives CDR1 MNHEY, CDR2 SVGEGT. Trimming at V came to 3 bases and at J to 1 base, leaving 12 bases not matched to a gene. This CDR3 has 17 amino acids. This CDR3 is CASSYPLATHFSYEQYF. Here the CDR3 DNA reads TGTGCCAGCAGTTATCCACTAGCGACTCATTTTTCCTACGAGCAGTACTTC.

The chain employs TRBV12-3 or TRBV12-4 and TRBJ1-1, with D unclear. CDR3 length: 14 amino acids. V was trimmed by 3 bases and J by 1 base, leaving 9 bases between them. CDR3 DNA sequence: TGTGCCAGCAGTTTTGGTCCACCGAACACTGAAGCTTTCTTT. Translated, it gives CASSFGPPNTEAFF.

This clonotype has a single count. The V and J genes are TRBV20-1 and TRBJ2-1, with 11 bases fitting TRBD2. V shed 6 bases and J 8 bases; nucleotides not matched to a gene: 6. Germline V gene lookup returns CDR1 DFQATT and CDR2 SNEGSKA (reference sequence). The CDR3 loop spans 13 amino acids. CDR3 loop: CSASSGRSYEQFF. In nucleotides, the CDR3 is TGCAGTGCCTCTAGCGGGAGGTCCTATGAGCAGTTCTTC.

This clonotype was recorded once. The chain carries TRBV29-1 and TRBJ2-5, with D perhaps TRBD1 (6 bases). Germline CDR1 reads SQVTM; CDR2 reads ANQGSEA. There are 14 residues in the CDR3. V lost 0 bases and J lost 5, with 13 bases in between. CDR3: CSVEDHRQGETQYF. In DNA, the CDR3 is TGCAGCGTTGAAGATCATCGTCAGGGGGAGACCCAGTACTTC. The whole variable domain, filled in from reference TRBV29-1 and TRBJ2-5, reads SAVISQKPSRDICQRGTSLTIQCQVDSQVTMMFWYRQQPGQSLTLIATANQGSEATYESGFVIDKFPISRPNLTFSTLTVSNMSPEDSSIYLCSVEDHRQGETQYFGPGTRLLVL.

The CDR3 is CASSLGLASEQFF. The DNA for the CDR3 is TGTGCCAGCAGTTTAGGGTTGGCGTCCGAGCAGTTCTTC. The chain links TRBV14 to TRBJ2-1; no clear D gene. The CDR3 runs 13 residues. V gave up 6 bases and J gave up 10 bases, with 16 bases separating them. Germline CDR1 and CDR2: SGHDN and FVKESK.

The CDR3 is CASGSGLAGPASTDTQYF. The CDR3 coding sequence is TGTGCTAGTGGTTCGGGACTAGCGGGACCCGCTAGCACAGATACGCAGTATTTT. The chain combines TRBV12-5 with TRBJ2-3; 13 bases are shared with TRBD2. The V segment lost 4 bases and the J segment 0 bases; nucleotides outside the gene matches: 7. Looked up from germline, CDR1 is LGHNT and CDR2 is FRNRAP. The CDR3 loop spans 18 amino acids.

The chain employs TRBV15 and TRBJ2-2; D remains ambiguous. Germline V gene lookup returns CDR1 LNHNV and CDR2 YYDKDF (reference sequence). V gave up 3 bases and J gave up 4 bases, with 9 bases separating them. The CDR3 length is 14 residues. CDR3 protein: CATSRTASTGELFF. The CDR3 DNA follows: TGTGCCACCAGCAGGACGGCGAGCACCGGGGAGCTGTTTTTT.

CDR3 loop: CAWAGWTEAFF. CDR3 bases: TGTGCCTGGGCGGGTTGGACTGAAGCTTTCTTT. This chain joins TRBV30 and TRBJ1-1; D unclear. This CDR3 spans 11 amino acids. The V gene lost 5 bases and the J gene lost 5 bases, with 9 bases spanning the gap. The V gene's germline CDR1 is GTSNPN and CDR2 SVGIG (reference sequence).

In DNA, the CDR3 is TGTGCCAGCAGCCTCCTCCCGGGTACCTACAATGAGCAGTTCTTC. Translation gives CASSLLPGTYNEQFF. The chain carries TRBV7-8 and TRBJ2-1; D is undetermined. This CDR3 contains 15 residues. V lost 5 bases and J 2 bases, leaving 13 bases between the germline ends. Germline lookup yields CDR1 SGHVS and CDR2 FQNEAQ.

The chain employs TRBV6-5 and TRBJ2-1, with 8 positions matching TRBD1. CDR1 is MNHEY and CDR2 is SVGAGI in the germline V gene. This CDR3 spans 13 amino acids. With 2 bases clipped from V and 10 bases from J, the junction kept 4 bases outside the gene matches. The CDR3: CASSYGGQGEQFF. As DNA, the CDR3 is TGTGCCAGCAGTTACGGAGGACAGGGAGAGCAGTTCTTC.

The genes are TRBV5-8 and TRBJ2-4; 7 bases map to TRBD1. The length of the CDR3 is 14 residues. Germline V gene data show CDR1 as SGHTS and CDR2 as YDEGEE. Losses at the gene ends were 1 base for V and 6 bases for J; bases not matched to a gene: 4. The CDR3 region has the DNA TGTGCCAGCAGCTTGACAGGGGCAGGAAACATTCAGTACTTC. It codes for CASSLTGAGNIQYF.

J is TRBJ2-2 and V is TRBV4-3; TRBD2 matches 10 bases. Looked up from germline, CDR1 is LGHNA and CDR2 is YSLEER. CDR3 length: 21 amino acids. The V segment lost 0 bases and the J segment 5 bases; nucleotides outside the gene matches: 18. As DNA, the CDR3 is TGCGCCAGCAGCCAAGATAAGGCGGGACTAGCGCCTCTCGGGGATACCGGGGAGCTGTTTTTT. Amino acids: CASSQDKAGLAPLGDTGELFF.